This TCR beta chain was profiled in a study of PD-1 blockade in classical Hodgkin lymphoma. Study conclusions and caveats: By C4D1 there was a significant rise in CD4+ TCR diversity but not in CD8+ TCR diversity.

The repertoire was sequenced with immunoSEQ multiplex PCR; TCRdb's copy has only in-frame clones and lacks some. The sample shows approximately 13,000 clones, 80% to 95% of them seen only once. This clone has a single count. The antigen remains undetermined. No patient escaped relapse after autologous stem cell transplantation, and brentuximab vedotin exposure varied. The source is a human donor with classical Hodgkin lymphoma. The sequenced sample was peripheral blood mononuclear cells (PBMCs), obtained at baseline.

CDR3 loop: CASSLTGKYEQYF. The CDR3 DNA follows: TGTGCCAGTAGTCTTACAGGGAAATACGAGCAGTACTTC. The V call is TRBV19, the J call TRBJ2-7, with D possibly matching TRBD1 (6 bases). The ends were cut back, 5 bases at V and 4 bases at J, with 12 bases in the middle. There are 13 residues in the CDR3. CDR1 and CDR2 from the germline V gene are LNHDA and SQIVND (reference sequence).